This record looks at one T cell receptor (beta chain) sequence and its context. Preparation of the TCRbeta library was carried out with unique molecular identifiers. TCRdb reanalysed the PCR reads using MiXCR and keeps one entry per CDR3 protein. The sample has over 550,000 distinct CDR3 sequences; roughly a tenth are singletons. The data stem from a study of T-cell reconstitution after alpha-beta-depleted transplantation in children. The V segment lost 2 bases and the J segment 6 bases; nucleotides outside the gene matches: 3. The V gene's germline CDR1 is MRHNA and CDR2 SNTAGT. This CDR3 contains 15 residues.

This clonotype originated in a human donor who donated a stem cell graft to a child with acute myeloid leukemia. The specimen was PBMCs from the stem cell graft donor, collected from the stem cell graft. The rearrangement links TRBV6-4 to TRBJ2-1; 11 nucleotides agree with TRBD2. CDR3 coding DNA: TGTGCCAGCAGTGACCCGGGACTAGCGGTCAATGAGCAGTTCTTC. This gives the protein CASSDPGLAVNEQFF.